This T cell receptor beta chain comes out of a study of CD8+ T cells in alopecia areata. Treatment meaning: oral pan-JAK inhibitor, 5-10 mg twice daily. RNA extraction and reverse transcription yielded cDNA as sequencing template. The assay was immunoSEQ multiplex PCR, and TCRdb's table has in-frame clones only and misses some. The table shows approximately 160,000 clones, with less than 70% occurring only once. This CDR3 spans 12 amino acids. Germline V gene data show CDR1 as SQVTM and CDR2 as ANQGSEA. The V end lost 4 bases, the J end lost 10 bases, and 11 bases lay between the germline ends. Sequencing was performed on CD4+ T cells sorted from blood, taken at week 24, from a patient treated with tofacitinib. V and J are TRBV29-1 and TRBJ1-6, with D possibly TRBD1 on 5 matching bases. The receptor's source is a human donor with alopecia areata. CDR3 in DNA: TGCAGCGTTGGTGACAGTAGGTCACCCCTCCACTTT. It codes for CSVGDSRSPLHF. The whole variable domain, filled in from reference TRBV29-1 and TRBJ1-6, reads SAVISQKPSRDICQRGTSLTIQCQVDSQVTMMFWYRQQPGQSLTLIATANQGSEATYESGFVIDKFPISRPNLTFSTLTVSNMSPEDSSIYLCSVGDSRSPLHFGNGTRLTVT.